This is a list of T cell receptor beta chains from one sample in a study of cytomegalovirus exposure and HLA in healthy donors. Produced via immunoSEQ multiplex PCR; TCRdb's table is partial and in-frame only. Altogether 150,000 to 180,000 clones are present, approximately 75% being singletons, with the ten largest covering roughly 2.8%. The sample comprised PBMCs. The receptors come from a man between 18 and 35 years old in good health and CMV-seronegative. CDR3s include the opening cysteine and the closing phenylalanine or tryptophan. D genes are given only for firm matches. Size is stated for part of the rows, as once, few or many counts, or as a class when the clone is expanded.

TRBV19	TRBD1	TRBJ1-1	few	TGTGCCAGTAGTCCGCCGACAGGGAGTAGCACTGAAGCTTTCTTT	CASSPPTGSSTEAFF
TRBV5-6	TRBD1	TRBJ2-1	once	TGTGCCAGCAGCTTGGTGGCAGGGGGTCACAATGAGCAGTTCTTC	CASSLVAGGHNEQFF
TRBV19	-	TRBJ1-5	-	TGTGCCAGTAGTATAGTTCAGGATCAGCCCCAGCATTTT	CASSIVQDQPQHF
TRBV5-4	TRBD2	TRBJ2-3	-	TGTGCCAGCAGCGGAAGACTAGCGGGGGGCCTCACAGATACGCAGTATTTT	CASSGRLAGGLTDTQYF
TRBV6-5	-	TRBJ1-3	-	TGTGCCAGCAGTGTGCAGGGCTCTGGAAACACCATATATTTT	CASSVQGSGNTIYF
TRBV19	-	TRBJ2-6	-	TGTGCCAGTAGGCTGACACCCGCTCCATTCTCTGGGGCCAACGGCCTGACTTTC	CASRLTPAPFSGANGLTF
TRBV2	-	TRBJ1-1	-	TGTGCCAGCGTGCCTATCGGGGGAGCTGAAGCTTTCTTT	CASVPIGGAEAFF
TRBV7-9	-	TRBJ2-1	-	TGTGCCAGCAGCCGAATCGCGGATTCCTACAATGAGCAGTTCTTC	CASSRIADSYNEQFF
TRBV25-1	-	TRBJ1-2	-	TGTGCCAGCAGTGAATCCGGGGGATTCGATGGCTACACCTTC	CASSESGGFDGYTF
TRBV6-5	-	TRBJ1-1	-	TGTGCCAGCAGTTACTCAGGCAGGCCTATGAACACTGAAGCTTTCTTT	CASSYSGRPMNTEAFF
TRBV7-2	TRBD1	TRBJ2-1	-	TGTGCCAGCAGAATTTCCGGGACAGGGGAGTTTGAGCAGTTCTTC	CASRISGTGEFEQFF
TRBV29-1	TRBD1	TRBJ2-3	-	TGCAGCGTCGAAGGACAGGGGGCAGATACGCAGTATTTT	CSVEGQGADTQYF
TRBV4-3	TRBD1	TRBJ2-6	-	TGCGCCAGCAGCCAAGGAGGACAGGGCCCTTATTCTGGGGCCAACGTCCTGACTTTC	CASSQGGQGPYSGANVLTF
TRBV6-5	-	TRBJ1-1	-	TGTGCCAGCAGTTATTTGGGGGGTAAGGGAACTGAAGCTTTCTTT	CASSYLGGKGTEAFF
TRBV5-1	-	TRBJ1-6	-	TGCGCCAGCAGCCTCCGGGATTATAATTCACCCCTCCACTTT	CASSLRDYNSPLHF
TRBV11-2	TRBD2	TRBJ2-3	-	TGTGCCAGCAGCCCCCCGGGACTAGCGTTGTATTTT	CASSPPGLALYF
TRBV11-2	TRBD2	TRBJ2-1	few	TGTGCCAGCAGCTCCTTAGCGGGGGAGCACTACAATGAGCAGTTCTTC	CASSSLAGEHYNEQFF
TRBV21-1	-	TRBJ1-2	-	TGTGCCAGCAGCGGAAGGGGTAGGCTACCCTTC	CASSGRGRLPF
TRBV7-9	TRBD1	TRBJ1-2	-	TGTTCCAGCAGCCAACTTAGGGGACAGGGGAACTATGGCTACACCTTC	CSSSQLRGQGNYGYTF
TRBV2	-	TRBJ1-2	few	TGTGCCAGCAGTGTGGGGCAGTATGGCTACACCTTC	CASSVGQYGYTF
TRBV4-1	-	TRBJ2-1	-	TGCGCCAGCAGCTCCCTTGGAGGGGCGGATGAGCAGTTCTTC	CASSSLGGADEQFF
TRBV7-9	TRBD1	TRBJ2-4	-	TGTGCCAGCAGCTTAGGCCCGGACAGGGGGCCCAAAAACATTCAGTACTTC	CASSLGPDRGPKNIQYF
TRBV5-1	TRBD2	TRBJ2-5	-	TGCGCCAGCAGCCCCGGCGGCGGGGGGTTGGAGACCCAGTACTTC	CASSPGGGGLETQYF
TRBV27	-	TRBJ1-5	-	TGTGCCAGCAGTTTTTCGGGGATGGAGCCCCAGCATTTT	CASSFSGMEPQHF
TRBV27	-	TRBJ1-1	-	TGTGCCAGCAGTTTAAGGCAGGGGATCACTGAAGCTTTCTTT	CASSLRQGITEAFF
TRBV4-1	TRBD2	TRBJ2-5	few	TGCGCCAGCAGCCAAGAGCCTAGCGGGGGGGTCCTGGAGACCCAGTACTTC	CASSQEPSGGVLETQYF
TRBV28	-	TRBJ1-5	-	TGTGCCGGGGGGGGCAATCAGCCCCAGCATTTT	CAGGGNQPQHF